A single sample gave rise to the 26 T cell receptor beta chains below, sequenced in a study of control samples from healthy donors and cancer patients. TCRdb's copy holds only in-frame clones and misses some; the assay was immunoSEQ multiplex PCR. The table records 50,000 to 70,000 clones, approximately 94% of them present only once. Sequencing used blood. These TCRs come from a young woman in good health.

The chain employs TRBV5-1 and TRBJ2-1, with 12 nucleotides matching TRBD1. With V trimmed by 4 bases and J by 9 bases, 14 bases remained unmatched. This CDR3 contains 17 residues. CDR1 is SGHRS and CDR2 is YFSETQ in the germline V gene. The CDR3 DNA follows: TGCGCCAGCAGCCAAAAAACTCCGGGACAGGGGGCAATTGAGCAGTTCTTC. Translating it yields CASSQKTPGQGAIEQFF.

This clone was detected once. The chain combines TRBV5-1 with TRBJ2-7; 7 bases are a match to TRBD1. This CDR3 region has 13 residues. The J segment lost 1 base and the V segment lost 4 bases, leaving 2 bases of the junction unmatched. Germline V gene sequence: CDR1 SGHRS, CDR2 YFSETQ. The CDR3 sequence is CASSPTGSYEQYF. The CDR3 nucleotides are TGCGCCAGCAGCCCGACAGGGTCCTACGAGCAGTACTTC.

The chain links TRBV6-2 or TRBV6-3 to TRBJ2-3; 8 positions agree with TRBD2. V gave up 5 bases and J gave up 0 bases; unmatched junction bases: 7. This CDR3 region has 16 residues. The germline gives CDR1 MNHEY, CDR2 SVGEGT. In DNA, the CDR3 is TGTGCCAGCAGTACTCCGGGGGGGGAGAGCACAGATACGCAGTATTTT. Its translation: CASSTPGGESTDTQYF.

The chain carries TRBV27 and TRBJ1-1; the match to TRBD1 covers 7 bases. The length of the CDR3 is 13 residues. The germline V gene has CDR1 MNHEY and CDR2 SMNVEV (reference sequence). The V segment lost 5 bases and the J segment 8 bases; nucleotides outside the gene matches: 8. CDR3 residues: CASSLKTGREAFF. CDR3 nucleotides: TGTGCCAGCAGTCTGAAGACAGGGAGAGAAGCTTTCTTT.

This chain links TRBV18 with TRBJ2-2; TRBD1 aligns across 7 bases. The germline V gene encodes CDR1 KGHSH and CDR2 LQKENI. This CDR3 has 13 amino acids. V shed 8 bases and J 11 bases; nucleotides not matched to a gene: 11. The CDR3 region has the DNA TGTGCCAGCCAAAAAGGGGGCCGTGGAGAGCTGTTTTTT. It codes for CASQKGGRGELFF.

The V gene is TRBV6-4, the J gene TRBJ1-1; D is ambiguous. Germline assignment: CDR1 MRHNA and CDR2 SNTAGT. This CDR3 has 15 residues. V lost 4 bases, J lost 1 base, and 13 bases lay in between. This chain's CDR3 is CASSVKADSNTEAFF. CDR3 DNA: TGTGCCAGCAGTGTAAAAGCAGACTCGAACACTGAAGCTTTCTTT.

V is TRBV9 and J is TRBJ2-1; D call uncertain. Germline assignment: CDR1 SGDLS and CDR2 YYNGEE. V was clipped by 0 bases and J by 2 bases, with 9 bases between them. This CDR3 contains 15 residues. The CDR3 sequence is CASSVVEAPYNEQFF. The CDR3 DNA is TGTGCCAGCAGCGTAGTAGAGGCCCCCTACAATGAGCAGTTCTTC. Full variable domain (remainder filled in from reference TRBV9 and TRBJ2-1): DSGVTQTPKHLITATGQRVTLRCSPRSGDLSVYWYQQSLDQGLQFLIQYYNGEERAKGNILERFSAQQFPDLHSELNLSSLELGDSALYFCASSVVEAPYNEQFFGPGTRLTVL.

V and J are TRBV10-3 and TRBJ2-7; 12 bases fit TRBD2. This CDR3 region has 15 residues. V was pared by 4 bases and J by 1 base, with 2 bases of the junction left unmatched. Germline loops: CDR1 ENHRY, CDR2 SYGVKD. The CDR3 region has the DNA TGTGCCATCAGTGGACTAGCGGGGGTATCCTACGAGCAGTACTTC. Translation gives CAISGLAGVSYEQYF.

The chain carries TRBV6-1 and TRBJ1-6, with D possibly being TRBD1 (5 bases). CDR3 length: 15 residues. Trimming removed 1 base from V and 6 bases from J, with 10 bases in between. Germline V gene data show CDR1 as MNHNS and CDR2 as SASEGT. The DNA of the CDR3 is TGTGCCAGCAGTGAAGTGGGACCCCGTAATTCACCCCTCCACTTT. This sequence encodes CASSEVGPRNSPLHF.

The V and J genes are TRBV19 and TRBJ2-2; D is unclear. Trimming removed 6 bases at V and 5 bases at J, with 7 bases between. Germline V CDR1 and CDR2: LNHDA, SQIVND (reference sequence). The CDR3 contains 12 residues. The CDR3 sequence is CASRQETGELFF. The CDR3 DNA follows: TGTGCCAGTAGGCAGGAGACCGGGGAGCTGTTTTTT.

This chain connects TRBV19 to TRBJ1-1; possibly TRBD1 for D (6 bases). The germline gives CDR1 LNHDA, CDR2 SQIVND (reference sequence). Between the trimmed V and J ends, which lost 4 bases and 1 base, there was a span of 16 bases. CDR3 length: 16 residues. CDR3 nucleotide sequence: TGTGCCAGTAGTACGGGAGGGCTAGGGGGGAACACTGAAGCTTTCTTT. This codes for CASSTGGLGGNTEAFF.

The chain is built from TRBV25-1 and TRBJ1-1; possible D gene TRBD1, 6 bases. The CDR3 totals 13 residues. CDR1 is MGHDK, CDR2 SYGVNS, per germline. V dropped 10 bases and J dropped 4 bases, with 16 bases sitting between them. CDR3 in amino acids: CATQTGRGTEAFF. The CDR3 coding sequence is TGTGCCACCCAAACAGGGAGGGGCACTGAAGCTTTCTTT.

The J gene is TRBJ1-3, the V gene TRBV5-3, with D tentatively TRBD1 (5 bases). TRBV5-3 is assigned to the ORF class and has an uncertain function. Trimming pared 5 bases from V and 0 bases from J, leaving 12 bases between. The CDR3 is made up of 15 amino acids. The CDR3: CARRPGHRSGNTIYF. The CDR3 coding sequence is TGTGCCAGAAGACCTGGACATCGCTCTGGAAACACCATATATTTT.

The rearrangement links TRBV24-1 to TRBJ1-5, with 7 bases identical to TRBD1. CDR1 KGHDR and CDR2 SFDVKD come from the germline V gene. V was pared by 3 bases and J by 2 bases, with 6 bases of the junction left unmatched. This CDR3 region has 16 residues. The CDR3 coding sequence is TGTGCCACCAGTGATCGTAACAGGGGAGGCAATCAGCCCCAGCATTTT. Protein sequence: CATSDRNRGGNQPQHF.

Written as DNA, the CDR3 is TGTGCCAGCAGTGAAGGGATCGGTCGCAATCAGCCCCAGCATTTT. Translated: CASSEGIGRNQPQHF. This chain joins TRBV6-4 and TRBJ1-5, with no clear D. Between the trimmed V and J ends, which lost 3 bases and 2 bases, there was a span of 11 bases. Germline CDR1 is MRHNA and CDR2 is SNTAGT. The CDR3 is 15 amino acids.

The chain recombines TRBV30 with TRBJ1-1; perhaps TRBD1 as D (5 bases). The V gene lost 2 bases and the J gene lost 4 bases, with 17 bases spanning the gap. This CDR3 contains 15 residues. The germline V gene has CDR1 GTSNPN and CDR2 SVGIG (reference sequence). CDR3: CAWSLRWGEGTEAFF. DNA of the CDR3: TGTGCCTGGAGTCTCAGGTGGGGCGAGGGCACTGAAGCTTTCTTT.

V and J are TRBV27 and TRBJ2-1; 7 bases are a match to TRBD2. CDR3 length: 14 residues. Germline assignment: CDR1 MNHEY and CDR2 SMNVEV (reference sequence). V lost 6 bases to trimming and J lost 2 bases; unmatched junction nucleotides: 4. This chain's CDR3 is CASSASGAYNEQFF. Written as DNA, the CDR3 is TGTGCCAGCAGCGCTAGCGGTGCCTACAATGAGCAGTTCTTC.

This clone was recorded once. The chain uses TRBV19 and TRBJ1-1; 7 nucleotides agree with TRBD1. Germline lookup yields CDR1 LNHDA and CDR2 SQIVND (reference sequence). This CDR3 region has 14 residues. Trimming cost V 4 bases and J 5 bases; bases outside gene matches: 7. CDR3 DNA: TGTGCCAGTAGTAAGGGGGCTCTTGGGACTGAAGCTTTCTTT. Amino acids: CASSKGALGTEAFF.

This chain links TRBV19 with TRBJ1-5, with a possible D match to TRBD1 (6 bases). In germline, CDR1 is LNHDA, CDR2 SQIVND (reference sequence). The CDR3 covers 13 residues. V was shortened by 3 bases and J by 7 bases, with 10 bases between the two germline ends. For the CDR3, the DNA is TGTGCCAGTAGTATTGAGGGGGTCCAGCCCCAGCATTTT. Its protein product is CASSIEGVQPQHF.

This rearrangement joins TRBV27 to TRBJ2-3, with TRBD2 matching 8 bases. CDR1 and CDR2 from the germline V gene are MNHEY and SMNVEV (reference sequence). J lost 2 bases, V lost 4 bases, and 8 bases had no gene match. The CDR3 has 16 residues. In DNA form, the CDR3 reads TGTGCCAGCAGTTCGACCTGGCGGGGGGACACAGATACGCAGTATTTT. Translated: CASSSTWRGDTDTQYF.

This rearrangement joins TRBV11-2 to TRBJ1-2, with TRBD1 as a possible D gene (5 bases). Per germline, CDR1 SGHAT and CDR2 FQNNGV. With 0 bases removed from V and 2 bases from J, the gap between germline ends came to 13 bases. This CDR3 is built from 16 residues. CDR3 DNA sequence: TGTGCCAGCAGCTTAGAGTTGAATGGGGGGAACTATGGCTACACCTTC. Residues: CASSLELNGGNYGYTF.

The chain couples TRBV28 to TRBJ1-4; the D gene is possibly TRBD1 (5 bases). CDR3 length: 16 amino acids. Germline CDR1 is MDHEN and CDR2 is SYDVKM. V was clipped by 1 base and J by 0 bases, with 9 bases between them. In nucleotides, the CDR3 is TGTGCCAGCAGTTTATCGGGACTGCCAACTAATGAAAAACTGTTTTTT. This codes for CASSLSGLPTNEKLFF.

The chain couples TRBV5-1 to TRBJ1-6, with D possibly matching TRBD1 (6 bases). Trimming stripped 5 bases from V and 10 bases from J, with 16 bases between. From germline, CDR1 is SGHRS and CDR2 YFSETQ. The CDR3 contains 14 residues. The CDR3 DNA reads TGCGCCAGCAGGGGGACAAGGGATGCCTCACCCCTCCACTTT. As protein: CASRGTRDASPLHF.

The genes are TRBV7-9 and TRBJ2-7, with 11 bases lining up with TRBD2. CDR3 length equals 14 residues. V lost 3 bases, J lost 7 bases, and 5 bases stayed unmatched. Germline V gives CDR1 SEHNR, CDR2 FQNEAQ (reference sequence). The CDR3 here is CASSFVAGGREQYF. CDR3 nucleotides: TGTGCCAGCAGCTTTGTAGCGGGGGGGCGAGAGCAGTACTTC.

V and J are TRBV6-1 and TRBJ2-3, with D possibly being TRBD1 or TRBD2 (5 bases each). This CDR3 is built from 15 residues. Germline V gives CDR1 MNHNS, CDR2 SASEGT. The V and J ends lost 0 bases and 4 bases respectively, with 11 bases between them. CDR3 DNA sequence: TGTGCCAGCAGTGAAGCGGACGGGGCCCCAGATACGCAGTATTTT. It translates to CASSEADGAPDTQYF.

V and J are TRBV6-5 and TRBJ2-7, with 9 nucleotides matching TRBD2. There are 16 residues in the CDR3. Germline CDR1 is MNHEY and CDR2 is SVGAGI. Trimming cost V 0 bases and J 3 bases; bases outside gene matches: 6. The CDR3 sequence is CASSYSRASGDYEQYF. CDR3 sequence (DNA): TGTGCCAGCAGTTACTCTCGGGCTAGCGGGGACTACGAGCAGTACTTC.